This record concerns one T cell receptor (beta chain) sequence. The method was immunoSEQ multiplex PCR; TCRdb's version includes in-frame clones alone and lacks a portion of them. The sample yields tens of thousands of clones, roughly 89% seen once. Trimming took 0 bases from V and 6 from J; bases not matched to a gene: 10. Per germline, CDR1 LGHNA and CDR2 YSLEER. The CDR3 runs to 18 residues. This sample is part of a study of T cell changes during pregnancy in multiple sclerosis. The specimen was CD4+ T cells from peripheral blood mononuclear cells, collected in the first trimester of pregnancy. The rearrangement uses TRBV4-3 and TRBJ2-5; 13 bases align to TRBD2. The TCR comes from a female donor with multiple sclerosis, enrolled in a pregnancy study. CDR3 nucleotides: TGCGCCAGCAGCCAAGACGGTCCAGGACTAGCGGGAGAGAAGACCCAGTACTTC. This codes for CASSQDGPGLAGEKTQYF.